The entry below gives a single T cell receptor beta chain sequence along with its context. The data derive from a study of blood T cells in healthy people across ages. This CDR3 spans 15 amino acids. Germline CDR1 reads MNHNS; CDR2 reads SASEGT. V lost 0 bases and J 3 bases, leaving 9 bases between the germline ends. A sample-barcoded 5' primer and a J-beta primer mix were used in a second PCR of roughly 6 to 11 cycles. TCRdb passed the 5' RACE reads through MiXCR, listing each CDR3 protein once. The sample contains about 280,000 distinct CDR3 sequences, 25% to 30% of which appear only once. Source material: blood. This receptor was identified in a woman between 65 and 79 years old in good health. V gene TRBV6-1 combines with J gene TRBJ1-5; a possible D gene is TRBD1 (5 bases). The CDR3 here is CASSEAGVPNQPQHF. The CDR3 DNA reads TGTGCCAGCAGTGAAGCAGGGGTCCCCAATCAGCCCCAGCATTTT.